Listed here are 5 T cell receptor beta chains from one sample, sequenced in a study of cytomegalovirus exposure and HLA in healthy donors. 13 Jbeta primers and 60 Vbeta primers were used for the PCR. Clones were sequenced by immunoSEQ multiplex PCR, and TCRdb holds only the in-frame ones, with some missing. Of some 200,000 clones in the sample, roughly 87% were seen once. The source material was PBMCs. The receptor source for this set is a man in his forties or fifties in good health and CMV-seronegative.

This sequence joins TRBV5-1 and TRBJ2-1, with D possibly TRBD1 on 5 matching bases. CDR1 and CDR2 (germline): SGHRS, YFSETQ. V shed 6 bases and J shed 0 bases, with 16 bases lying between them. The CDR3 is 16 amino acids. The CDR3 region is CASNSPTDSSYNEQFF. The DNA of the CDR3 is TGCGCCAGCAACTCCCCGACTGACAGCTCCTACAATGAGCAGTTCTTC.

This clone was counted between two and nine times. This sequence joins TRBV19 and TRBJ1-1; 7 bases agree with TRBD1. Germline CDR1 and CDR2: LNHDA and SQIVND (reference sequence). CDR3 length equals 14 residues. V lost 5 bases and J lost 9; bases outside the gene matches: 12. CDR3 sequence (DNA): TGTGCCAGTAGTCTCTCCAAGGGGGCTGCTCAAGCTTTCTTT. Its protein is CASSLSKGAAQAFF.

The chain joins TRBV7-9 to TRBJ2-2; 12 nucleotides match TRBD2. The trim removed 5 bases at V and 7 bases at J, leaving 8 bases unmatched. Per germline, CDR1 SEHNR and CDR2 FQNEAQ (reference sequence). The CDR3 totals 16 residues. CDR3 in DNA: TGTGCCAGCAGCCTGACTAGCGGGAGTGGCGGCGGGGAGCTGTTTTTT. Protein sequence: CASSLTSGSGGGELFF.

The chain combines TRBV27 with TRBJ2-3; 8 bases agree with TRBD1. The germline V gene has CDR1 MNHEY and CDR2 SMNVEV (reference sequence). After removal of 5 bases from V and 4 bases from J, the junction contained 8 bases not matched to a gene. This CDR3 comprises 15 residues. The CDR3 sequence is CASSRTGNGPDTQYF. The CDR3 DNA sequence: TGTGCCAGCAGTAGGACAGGGAATGGGCCAGATACGCAGTATTTT.

The J gene is TRBJ2-3, the V gene TRBV5-1; TRBD2 matches at 7 bases. Germline V CDR1 and CDR2: SGHRS, YFSETQ. This CDR3 has 16 residues. The ends lost 4 bases at V and 1 base at J; junction bases unmatched: 9. The CDR3 protein is CASSPQLSGGTDTQYF. The CDR3 coding sequence is TGCGCCAGCAGCCCGCAACTAAGCGGGGGCACAGATACGCAGTATTTT.